This is a list of T cell receptor beta chains from one sample in a study of cytomegalovirus exposure and HLA in healthy donors. Libraries were prepared by immunoSEQ multiplex PCR; TCRdb keeps only in-frame clonotypes and omits some of them. The sample gives about 120,000 clones, about 75% of which show up once; 25% to 35% is in the top ten. Source material: PBMCs. These receptors were taken from a man between 60 and 75 years old in good health and CMV-seropositive. Both conserved end residues are part of each CDR3. D genes are given only for firm matches. Some rows mark clone size as missing; the rest say once, few, many or name a class of expanded clone.

d_gene | abundance | j_gene | v_gene | CDR3aa | CDR3nt
TRBD1 | - | TRBJ2-7 | TRBV19 | CASSAGGQGYEQYF | TGTGCCAGTAGTGCCGGGGGACAGGGCTACGAGCAGTACTTC
- | - | TRBJ2-2 | TRBV6-1 | CASGGLTPNTGELFF | TGTGCCAGCGGCGGACTAACGCCAAACACCGGGGAGCTGTTTTTT
- | - | TRBJ2-7 | TRBV10-2 | CASSRGTYEQYF | TGCGCCAGCAGTCGCGGCACCTACGAGCAGTACTTC
- | few | TRBJ1-4 | TRBV2 | CASSSTDKLFF | TGTGCCAGCAGTTCGACAGACAAACTGTTTTTT
- | - | TRBJ1-3 | TRBV6-1 | CASSEARYSGNTIYF | TGTGCCAGCAGTGAGGCCAGGTACTCTGGAAACACCATATATTTT
TRBD2 | - | TRBJ2-3 | TRBV5-1 | CASSLVPAGGADTQYF | TGCGCCAGCAGCTTGGTTCCGGCGGGGGGTGCAGATACGCAGTATTTT
TRBD2 | - | TRBJ2-2 | TRBV2 | CASRLLAGGTGELFF | TGTGCCAGCAGACTTCTAGCGGGAGGGACCGGGGAGCTGTTTTTT
- | once | TRBJ1-3 | TRBV19 | CASKTGSGNTIYF | TGTGCCAGTAAGACGGGATCTGGAAACACCATATATTTT
TRBD1 | - | TRBJ1-5 | TRBV19 | CASSMGFRDRGKAQHF | TGTGCCAGTAGTATGGGATTCCGGGACAGGGGAAAGGCCCAGCATTTT
- | once | TRBJ1-6 | TRBV6-1 | CASLGSSYNSPLHF | TGTGCCAGCCTAGGGAGCTCCTATAATTCACCCCTCCACTTT
TRBD2 | few | TRBJ2-7 | TRBV6-1 | CASSETREKDEQYF | TGTGCCAGCAGTGAAACGCGGGAGAAGGACGAGCAGTACTTC
TRBD1 | - | TRBJ1-1 | TRBV2 | CASRARQGATEAFF | TGTGCCAGCAGGGCACGACAGGGGGCCACTGAAGCTTTCTTT
- | once | TRBJ1-4 | TRBV2 | CASRKGAANEKLFF | TGTGCCAGCAGGAAGGGAGCGGCTAATGAAAAACTGTTTTTT
TRBD1 | - | TRBJ2-7 | TRBV5-1 | CASSLQGAYEQYF | TGCGCCAGCAGCTTGCAGGGGGCCTACGAGCAGTACTTC
TRBD2 | - | TRBJ2-1 | TRBV27 | CASSLLAGSYNEQFF | TGTGCCAGCAGTTTATTAGCGGGATCCTACAATGAGCAGTTCTTC
TRBD1 | - | TRBJ2-7 | TRBV4-1 | CASSRLRTGNTDPYEQYF | TGCGCCAGCAGCCGGTTAAGGACAGGGAACACAGATCCCTACGAGCAGTACTTC
- | - | TRBJ1-2 | TRBV5-1 | CASSLGSSGWAGIHGYTF | TGCGCCAGCAGCTTAGGATCTAGCGGTTGGGCAGGTATTCATGGCTACACCTTC
- | - | TRBJ2-5 | TRBV7-9 | CASSRTNQETQYF | TGTGCCAGCAGCCGGACTAACCAAGAGACCCAGTACTTC
- | once | TRBJ1-5 | TRBV7-9 | CASSYAGVDQPQHF | TGTGCCAGCAGCTATGCAGGGGTTGATCAGCCCCAGCATTTT
TRBD1 | - | TRBJ1-1 | TRBV10-3 | CAISETGGDTEAFF | TGTGCCATCAGTGAGACAGGGGGTGACACTGAAGCTTTCTTT
TRBD2 | few | TRBJ2-5 | TRBV9 | CASSVAGGGAMETQYF | TGTGCCAGCAGCGTAGCTGGCGGGGGGGCTATGGAGACCCAGTACTTC
TRBD2 | - | TRBJ2-5 | TRBV5-4 | CASSLVPAGVRETQYF | TGTGCCAGCAGCTTGGTCCCAGCGGGAGTACGGGAGACCCAGTACTTC
- | few | TRBJ2-1 | TRBV18 | CASSPGGVGEQFF | TGTGCCAGCTCACCTGGGGGCGTGGGTGAGCAGTTCTTC
- | - | TRBJ2-5 | TRBV7-7 | CASSRRETQYF | TGTGCTAGCAGCCGGAGAGAGACCCAGTACTTC
- | - | TRBJ1-2 | TRBV28 | CASSLAFTPGTGGYTF | TGTGCCAGCAGTTTAGCCTTTACCCCCGGGACTGGGGGCTACACCTTC
- | - | TRBJ2-7 | TRBV27 | CASSLSDSSYEQYF | TGTGCCAGCAGTTTATCGGACAGCTCCTACGAGCAGTACTTC
TRBD2 | - | TRBJ2-3 | TRBV10-1 | CASSTGTSGKDTQYF | TGCGCCAGCAGCACCGGGACTAGCGGGAAAGATACGCAGTATTTT
- | few | TRBJ2-1 | TRBV10-3 | CAIRTLADNEQFF | TGTGCCATCAGAACCCTGGCCGACAATGAGCAGTTCTTC
- | - | TRBJ2-7 | TRBV6-5 | CASSDWRTYEQYF | TGTGCCAGCAGTGATTGGCGGACCTACGAGCAGTACTTC
TRBD1 | - | TRBJ1-2 | TRBV25-1 | CASSGSTGGYGYTF | TGTGCCAGCAGTGGGTCAACAGGGGGCTATGGCTACACCTTC
TRBD1 | - | TRBJ1-1 | TRBV5-1 | CASSLGRGVPGTEAFF | TGCGCCAGCAGCTTGGGCAGGGGGGTTCCGGGCACTGAAGCTTTCTTT
TRBD2 | - | TRBJ2-5 | TRBV29-1 | CSASQPGLAGASLETQYF | TGCAGCGCCAGTCAACCGGGACTAGCGGGGGCGTCTTTGGAGACCCAGTACTTC
TRBD1 | - | TRBJ2-7 | TRBV7-8 | CASSLLSGTGASYEQYF | TGTGCCAGCAGCCTCCTGTCCGGGACAGGGGCCTCCTACGAGCAGTACTTC
- | few | TRBJ2-2 | TRBV5-4 | CASLEPGGPNTGELFF | TGTGCCAGCCTTGAGCCCGGGGGACCGAACACCGGGGAGCTGTTTTTT
- | - | TRBJ1-2 | TRBV5-4 | CASRRGREGYGYTF | TGTGCCAGCAGAAGGGGCAGGGAAGGCTATGGCTACACCTTC
- | few | TRBJ2-5 | TRBV19 | CATTGTQLETQYF | TGTGCCACTACGGGGACTCAGTTAGAGACCCAGTACTTC
- | - | TRBJ2-3 | TRBV5-1 | CASSWRPVEGSTDTQYF | TGCGCCAGCAGCTGGAGGCCGGTCGAGGGCAGCACAGATACGCAGTATTTT
- | - | TRBJ2-7 | TRBV2 | CASRGGHSYEQYF | TGTGCCAGCAGGGGAGGACACTCCTACGAGCAGTACTTC
TRBD1 | - | TRBJ2-1 | TRBV28 | CASRRQGPEQFF | TGTGCCAGCAGACGACAGGGTCCGGAGCAGTTCTTC
TRBD1 | - | TRBJ1-1 | TRBV6-6 | CASSYRTGEAFF | TGTGCCAGCAGTTATCGGACAGGAGAAGCTTTCTTT
TRBD2 | - | TRBJ2-2 | TRBV5-1 | CASSSTLGTSGSKTGELFF | TGCGCCAGCAGCTCCACTTTAGGGACTAGCGGGAGTAAAACCGGGGAGCTGTTTTTT
- | - | TRBJ1-2 | TRBV28 | CASSPWSGFYGYTF | TGTGCCAGCAGTCCCTGGTCAGGGTTCTATGGCTACACCTTC
TRBD1 | - | TRBJ2-5 | TRBV5-1 | CASSLNPAGGIIRETQYF | TGCGCCAGCAGCTTGAATCCGGCAGGGGGCATTATAAGAGAGACCCAGTACTTC
TRBD2 | - | TRBJ2-1 | TRBV25-1 | CASSDPSGSIYNEQFF | TGTGCCAGCAGTGACCCTAGCGGGAGTATCTACAATGAGCAGTTCTTC
TRBD2 | - | TRBJ2-1 | TRBV6-5 | CASSPRASGYNEQFF | TGTGCCAGCAGTCCCCGGGCTAGCGGCTACAATGAGCAGTTCTTC
- | - | TRBJ2-2 | TRBV11-2 | CASSLGQDHTGELFF | TGTGCCAGCAGCTTAGGGCAGGATCACACCGGGGAGCTGTTTTTT
- | - | TRBJ1-2 | TRBV5-1 | CASSLGRGSHGYTF | TGCGCCAGCAGCTTGGGCAGGGGATCCCATGGCTACACCTTC
- | few | TRBJ2-4 | TRBV6-5 | CASSAPPERGIQYF | TGTGCCAGCAGTGCTCCTCCCGAGCGCGGCATTCAGTACTTC
TRBD1 | - | TRBJ2-7 | TRBV7-2 | CASSLRQGAGEQYF | TGTGCCAGCAGCTTAAGACAGGGGGCTGGCGAGCAGTACTTC
- | - | TRBJ2-5 | TRBV12-5 | CASGLVLGGRGGTQYF | TGTGCTAGTGGTTTGGTATTAGGGGGGAGGGGGGGGACCCAGTACTTC
- | - | TRBJ1-2 | TRBV7-9 | CASSLEVLRSYTF | TGTGCCAGCAGCTTGGAGGTCCTACGGAGCTACACTTTC
- | - | TRBJ2-3 | TRBV6-1 | CASSEVPGISSDTQYF | TGTGCCAGCAGTGAAGTCCCAGGTATCTCCTCAGATACGCAGTATTTT
TRBD2 | - | TRBJ2-7 | TRBV30 | CAWRRLAGNYEQYF | TGTGCCTGGAGGAGACTAGCGGGAAACTACGAGCAGTACTTC
TRBD1 | - | TRBJ1-2 | TRBV28 | CASSPRDRANYGYTF | TGTGCCAGCAGTCCCCGGGACAGGGCAAACTATGGCTACACCTTC
- | few | TRBJ1-2 | TRBV27 | CASSLKPRVPNYGYTF | TGTGCCAGCAGTTTGAAACCCAGGGTTCCTAACTATGGCTACACCTTC
- | - | TRBJ1-4 | TRBV2 | CASSRLGTPNEKLFF | TGTGCCAGCAGTCGTTTGGGGACACCTAATGAAAAACTGTTTTTT
TRBD2 | - | TRBJ2-1 | TRBV4-1 | CASSHPSGGINEQFF | TGCGCCAGCAGCCACCCTAGCGGGGGGATCAATGAGCAGTTCTTC
TRBD1 | - | TRBJ2-1 | TRBV2 | CASSEPTGDFEDEQFF | TGTGCCAGCAGTGAACCGACAGGGGACTTTGAAGATGAGCAGTTCTTC